The 4 T cell receptor beta chains listed next were all sequenced from one sample in a study of PD-1 blockade in classical Hodgkin lymphoma. Method: immunoSEQ multiplex PCR; TCRdb's copy keeps in-frame clones and lacks some. This table holds roughly 23,000 clones, around 64% found once. Each patient's relapse followed autologous stem cell transplantation, and brentuximab vedotin exposure varied. The sequencing here drew on peripheral blood mononuclear cells (PBMCs), taken at baseline. These receptors all come from a human donor with classical Hodgkin lymphoma.

J is TRBJ2-3 and V is TRBV7-2; TRBD1 matches at 7 bases. The germline gives CDR1 SGHTA, CDR2 FQGNSA. Trimming at V came to 1 base and at J to 3 bases, leaving 4 bases not matched to a gene. This CDR3 comprises 15 residues. CDR3 sequence (DNA): TGTGCCAGCAGCTTAGGGTACAGGGGTACAGATACGCAGTATTTT. Its translation: CASSLGYRGTDTQYF.

This chain uses TRBV19 with TRBJ2-7; TRBD2 agrees at 12 bases. CDR1 LNHDA and CDR2 SQIVND come from the germline V gene (reference sequence). V gave up 6 bases and J gave up 3 bases; unmatched junction bases: 3. This CDR3 comprises 14 residues. The CDR3 sequence is CASRPTSGGYEQYV. The CDR3, as DNA: TGTGCCAGTAGGCCGACTAGCGGGGGCTACGAGCAGTACGTC.

The chain couples TRBV28 to TRBJ1-4; D remains unclear. Germline V gene sequence: CDR1 MDHEN, CDR2 SYDVKM. The CDR3 extends over 12 amino acids. Trimming pared 6 bases from V and 4 bases from J, leaving 6 bases between. The CDR3 DNA is TGTGCCAGCAGCTTAAATAATGAAAAACTGTTTTTT. The encoded protein is CASSLNNEKLFF.

This clone was seen more than once but under ten times. The rearrangement joins TRBV5-1 to TRBJ2-3, with D perhaps given as TRBD1 or TRBD2 (6 bases each). Germline V gene lookup returns CDR1 SGHRS and CDR2 YFSETQ. Trimming took 5 bases from V and 2 from J, leaving 18 bases between them. This CDR3 is built from 16 residues. CDR3 in DNA: TGCGCCAGCAGTTACGGCGGGACACCTAACACAGATACGCAGTATTTT. This encodes CASSYGGTPNTDTQYF.